This T cell receptor beta chain was captured in a study of immune heterogeneity within non-small cell lung tumors. In the study overall: It was found that the tumors were several squamous cell carcinomas, approximately nine non-squamous carcinomas and 1 not otherwise specified.

Bulk tumor genomic DNA, roughly 590 ng per sample, was used as template. Several spatially distant biopsies were obtained per primary tumor intraoperatively. The cohort was untreated, with newly diagnosed non-small cell lung cancer undergoing curative surgery. Individuals who provided samples were patients with newly diagnosed non-small cell lung cancer who were having surgery with curative intent. Worth noting for this clonotype: Its cognate antigen is unknown. Being one base from a much bigger clone, this may be a read error.

General study findings and limits: Identical dominant CDR3 beta clonotypes were found repeatedly across the tumor sites of a single patient, and these appeared alongside high-frequency clones that were unique to particular tumor locations.

This CDR3 is built from 17 residues. V shed 6 bases, J shed 5 bases, and the junction held 16 bases outside the gene matches. In a multiplex PCR, 32 V and 13 J primers amplified TCR beta CDR3. TCRdb re-derived calls from the multiplex PCR reads in MiXCR, one entry per CDR3 protein. The profile shows 20,000 to 25,000 distinct CDR3 sequences, over 25% of them singletons. The sequence was obtained from a man aged 35-49 years with non-small cell lung cancer. The material sequenced was lung tumor tissue. J is TRBJ2-7 and V is TRBV12-3 or TRBV12-4; 10 nucleotides agree with TRBD2. The CDR3 is CASRGDRCSGRMDEQYF. The CDR3 nucleotides are TGTGCCAGCAGGGGGGATCGATGTAGCGGGAGGATGGACGAGCAGTACTTC.